This T cell receptor beta chain was recorded in a study of beta chain features in type 1 diabetes. Regarding the study as a whole: Moderate but significant shortening of TCRB CDR3s was recorded in all four CD4+ subsets from Type 1 diabetes patients.

The study reverse transcribed the entire isolated RNA, so it sequenced expressed TCRB transcripts. Sequencing used immunoSEQ multiplex PCR; TCRdb keeps in-frame clones, though not all of them. The sample has hundreds of thousands of clones; roughly an eighth are singletons. Per germline, CDR1 SGDLS and CDR2 YYNGEE. The ends were cut back, 7 bases at V and 3 bases at J, with 22 bases in the middle. The CDR3 runs to 16 residues. About this clone: What it binds is unknown.

V and J are TRBV9 and TRBJ1-1; D remains ambiguous. Sequences were obtained from naive CD4+ T cells from blood. This receptor was identified in a man aged 30 to 45 with type 1 diabetes. CDR3 sequence: CASGPRESLADTEAFF. CDR3 DNA sequence: TGTGCCAGCGGCCCTAGGGAGTCTTTGGCGGACACTGAAGCTTTCTTT.